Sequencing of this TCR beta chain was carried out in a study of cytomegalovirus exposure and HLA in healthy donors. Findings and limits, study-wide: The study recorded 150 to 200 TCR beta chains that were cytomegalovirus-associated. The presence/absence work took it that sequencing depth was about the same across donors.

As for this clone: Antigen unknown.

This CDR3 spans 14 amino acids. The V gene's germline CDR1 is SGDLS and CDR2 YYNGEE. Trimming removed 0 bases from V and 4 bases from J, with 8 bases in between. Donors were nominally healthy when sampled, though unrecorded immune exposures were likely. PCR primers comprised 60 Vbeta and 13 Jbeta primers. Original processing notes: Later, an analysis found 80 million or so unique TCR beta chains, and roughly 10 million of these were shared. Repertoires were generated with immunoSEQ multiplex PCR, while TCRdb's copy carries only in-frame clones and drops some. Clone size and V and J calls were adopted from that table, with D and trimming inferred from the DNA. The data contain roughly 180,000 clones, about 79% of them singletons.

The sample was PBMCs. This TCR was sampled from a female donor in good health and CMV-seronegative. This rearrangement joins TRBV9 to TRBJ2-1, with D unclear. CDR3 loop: CASSVEIRYNEQFF. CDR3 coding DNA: TGTGCCAGCAGCGTAGAAATCAGGTACAATGAGCAGTTCTTC. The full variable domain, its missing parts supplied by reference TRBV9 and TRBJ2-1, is DSGVTQTPKHLITATGQRVTLRCSPRSGDLSVYWYQQSLDQGLQFLIQYYNGEERAKGNILERFSAQQFPDLHSELNLSSLELGDSALYFCASSVEIRYNEQFFGPGTRLTVL.